The sample holds one count of the clone carrying this T cell receptor (beta chain). The target antigen is unknown. The primer mix covered 54 TRBV segments and 13 TRBJ segments. Profiling relied on immunoSEQ multiplex PCR, and the TCRdb table lists in-frame clones only, not all of them. Of 90,000 to 130,000 clones listed, roughly 92% are singletons. The entry originates in a study of T cell repertoires and HLA-DP antigens. Turning to the study itself: In vitro CD4+ alloreactivity was against HeLa-presented HLA-DP. Alloantigens: one with one groove difference and one with approximately 9 differences versus self. Study-level findings and limits: No separate analysis of naive versus memory CD4+ cells was done.

The CDR3 is 17 residues long. Deletions cut 6 bases from V and 0 bases from J, with 17 bases between. Germline values: CDR1 MNHEY, CDR2 SMNVEV (reference sequence). This receptor was obtained from a young woman in good health and CMV-seronegative. Sequenced material: CD4+ T cells from PBMCs. J is TRBJ1-4 and V is TRBV27, with D possibly matching TRBD1 (5 bases). CDR3 DNA: TGTGCCAGCAGGTTTTTCCAGGGTCAGGCAACTAATGAAAAACTGTTTTTT. Residues: CASRFFQGQATNEKLFF.